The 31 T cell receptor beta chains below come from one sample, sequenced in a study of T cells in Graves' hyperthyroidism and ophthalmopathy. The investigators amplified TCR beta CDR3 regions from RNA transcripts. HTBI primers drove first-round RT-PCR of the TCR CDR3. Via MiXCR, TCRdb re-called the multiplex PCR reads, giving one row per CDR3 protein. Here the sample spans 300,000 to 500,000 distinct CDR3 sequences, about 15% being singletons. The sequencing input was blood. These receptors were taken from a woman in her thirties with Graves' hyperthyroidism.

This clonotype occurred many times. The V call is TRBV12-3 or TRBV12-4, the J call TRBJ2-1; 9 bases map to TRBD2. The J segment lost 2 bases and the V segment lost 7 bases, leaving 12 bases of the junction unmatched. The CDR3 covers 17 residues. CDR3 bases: TGTGCCAGCATCTCGCGGGAGGGAAGTATCCCCTACAATGAGCAGTTCTTC. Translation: CASISREGSIPYNEQFF.

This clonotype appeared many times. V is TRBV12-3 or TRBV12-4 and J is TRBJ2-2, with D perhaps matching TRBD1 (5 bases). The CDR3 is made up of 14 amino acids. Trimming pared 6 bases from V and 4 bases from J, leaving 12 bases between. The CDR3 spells CASRPRQFTGELFF. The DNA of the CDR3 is TGTGCCAGCAGACCTAGACAGTTCACCGGGGAGCTGTTTTTT.

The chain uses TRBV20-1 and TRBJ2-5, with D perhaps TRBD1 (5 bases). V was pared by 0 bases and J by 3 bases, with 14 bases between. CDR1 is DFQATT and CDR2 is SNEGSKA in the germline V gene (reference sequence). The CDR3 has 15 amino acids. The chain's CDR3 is CSARDQTVKKETQYF. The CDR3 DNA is TGCAGTGCTAGAGATCAGACAGTCAAAAAAGAGACCCAGTACTTC.

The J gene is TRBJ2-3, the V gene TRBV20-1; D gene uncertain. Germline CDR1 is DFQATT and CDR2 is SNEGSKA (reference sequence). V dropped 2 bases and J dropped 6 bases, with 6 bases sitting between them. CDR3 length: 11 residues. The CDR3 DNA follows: TGCAGTGCTAGACAAGGCGATACGCAGTATTTT. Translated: CSARQGDTQYF.

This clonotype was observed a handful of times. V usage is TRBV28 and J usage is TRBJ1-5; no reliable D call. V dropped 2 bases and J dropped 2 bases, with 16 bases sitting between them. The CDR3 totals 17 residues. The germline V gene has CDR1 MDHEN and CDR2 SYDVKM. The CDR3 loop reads CASSLRTPRAGNQPQHF. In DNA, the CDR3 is TGTGCCAGCAGTTTACGGACCCCCCGAGCGGGCAATCAGCCCCAGCATTTT.

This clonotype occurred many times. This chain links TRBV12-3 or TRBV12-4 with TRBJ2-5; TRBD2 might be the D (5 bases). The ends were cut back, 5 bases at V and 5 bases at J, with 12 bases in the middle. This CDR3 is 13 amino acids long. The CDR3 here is CASSAGVSETQYF. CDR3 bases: TGTGCCAGCAGTGCCGGGGTGAGCGAGACCCAGTACTTC.

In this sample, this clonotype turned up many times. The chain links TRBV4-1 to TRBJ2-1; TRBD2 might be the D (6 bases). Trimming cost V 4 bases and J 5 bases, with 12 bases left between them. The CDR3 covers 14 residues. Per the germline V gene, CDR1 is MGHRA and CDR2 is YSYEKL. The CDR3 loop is CASSLGLLNNEQFF. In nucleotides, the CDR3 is TGCGCCAGCAGCCTTGGACTACTAAACAATGAGCAGTTCTTC.

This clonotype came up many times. CDR3 sequence: CASSGRVDQPQHF. The CDR3 DNA reads TGTGCCAGCAGTGGCCGGGTGGATCAGCCCCAGCATTTT. The chain carries TRBV27 and TRBJ1-5; D gene unclear. With 5 bases removed from V and 5 bases from J, the gap between germline ends came to 10 bases. The CDR3 runs to 13 residues. CDR1 MNHEY and CDR2 SMNVEV come from the germline V gene (reference sequence).

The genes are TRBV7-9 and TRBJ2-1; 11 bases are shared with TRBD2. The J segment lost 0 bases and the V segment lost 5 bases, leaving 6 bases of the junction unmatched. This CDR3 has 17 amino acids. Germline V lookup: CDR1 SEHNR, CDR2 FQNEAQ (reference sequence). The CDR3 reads CASSPQTSGVSYNEQFF. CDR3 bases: TGTGCCAGCAGCCCCCAGACTAGCGGGGTCTCCTACAATGAGCAGTTCTTC. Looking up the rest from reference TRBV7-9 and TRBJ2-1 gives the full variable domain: DTGVSQNPRHKITKRGQNVTFRCDPISEHNRLYWYRQTLGQGPEFLTYFQNEAQLEKSRLLSDRFSAERPKGSFSTLEIQRTEQGDSAMYLCASSPQTSGVSYNEQFFGPGTRLTVL.

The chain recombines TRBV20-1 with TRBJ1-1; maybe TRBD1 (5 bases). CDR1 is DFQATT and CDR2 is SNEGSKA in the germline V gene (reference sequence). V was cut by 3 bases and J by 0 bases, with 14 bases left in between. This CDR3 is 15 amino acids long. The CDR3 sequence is CSARDATDLNTEAFF. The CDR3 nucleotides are TGCAGTGCTAGGGACGCGACAGACCTGAACACTGAAGCTTTCTTT.

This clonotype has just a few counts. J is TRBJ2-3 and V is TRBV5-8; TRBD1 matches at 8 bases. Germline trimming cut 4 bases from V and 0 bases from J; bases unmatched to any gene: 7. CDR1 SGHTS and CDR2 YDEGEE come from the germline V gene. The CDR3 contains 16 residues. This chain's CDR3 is CASSRTGGISTDTQYF. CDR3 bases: TGTGCCAGCAGCAGAACAGGGGGGATTAGCACAGATACGCAGTATTTT.

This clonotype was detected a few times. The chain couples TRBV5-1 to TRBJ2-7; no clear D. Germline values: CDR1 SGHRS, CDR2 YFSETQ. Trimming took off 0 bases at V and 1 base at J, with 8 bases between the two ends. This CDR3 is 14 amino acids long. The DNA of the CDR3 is TGCGCCAGCAGCTTGGAAAGTGATTCCTACGAGCAGTACTTC. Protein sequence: CASSLESDSYEQYF.

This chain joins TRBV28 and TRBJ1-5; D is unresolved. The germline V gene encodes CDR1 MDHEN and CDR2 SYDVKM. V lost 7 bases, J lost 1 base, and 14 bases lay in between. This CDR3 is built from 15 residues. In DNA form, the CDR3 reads TGTGCCAGCATGGGTAGGTGGGTCAGCAATCAGCCCCAGCATTTT. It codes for CASMGRWVSNQPQHF.

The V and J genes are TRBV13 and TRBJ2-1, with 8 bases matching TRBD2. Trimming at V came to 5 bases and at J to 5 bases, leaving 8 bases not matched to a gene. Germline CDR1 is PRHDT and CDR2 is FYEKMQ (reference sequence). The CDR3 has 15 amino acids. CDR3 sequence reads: CASSPRGLANNEQFF. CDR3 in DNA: TGTGCCAGCAGCCCCCGTGGACTAGCCAACAATGAGCAGTTCTTC. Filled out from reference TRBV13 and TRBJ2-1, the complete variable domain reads AAGVIQSPRHLIKEKRETATLKCYPIPRHDTVYWYQQGPGQDPQFLISFYEKMQSDKGSIPDRFSAQQFSDYHSELNMSSLELGDSALYFCASSPRGLANNEQFFGPGTRLTVL.

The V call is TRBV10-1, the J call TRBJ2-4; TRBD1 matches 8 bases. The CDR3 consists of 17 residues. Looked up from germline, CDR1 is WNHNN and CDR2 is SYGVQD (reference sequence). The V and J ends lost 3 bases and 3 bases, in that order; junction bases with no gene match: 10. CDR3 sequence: CASSDPRTGSGKNIQYF. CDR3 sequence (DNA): TGCGCCAGCAGTGACCCCCGGACAGGGTCGGGCAAAAACATTCAGTACTTC.

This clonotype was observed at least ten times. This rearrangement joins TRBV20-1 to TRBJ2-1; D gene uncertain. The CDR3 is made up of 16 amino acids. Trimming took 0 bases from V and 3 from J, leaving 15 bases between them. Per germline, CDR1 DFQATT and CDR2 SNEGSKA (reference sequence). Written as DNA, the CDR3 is TGCAGTGCTAGAGATTATCGCGGCAGCCACTACAATGAGCAGTTCTTC. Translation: CSARDYRGSHYNEQFF.

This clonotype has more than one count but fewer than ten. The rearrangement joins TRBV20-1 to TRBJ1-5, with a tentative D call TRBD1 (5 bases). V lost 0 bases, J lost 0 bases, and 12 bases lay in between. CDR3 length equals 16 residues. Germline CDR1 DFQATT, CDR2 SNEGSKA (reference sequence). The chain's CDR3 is CSARDTGDYSNQPQHF. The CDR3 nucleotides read TGCAGTGCTAGAGATACAGGAGATTATAGCAATCAGCCCCAGCATTTT.

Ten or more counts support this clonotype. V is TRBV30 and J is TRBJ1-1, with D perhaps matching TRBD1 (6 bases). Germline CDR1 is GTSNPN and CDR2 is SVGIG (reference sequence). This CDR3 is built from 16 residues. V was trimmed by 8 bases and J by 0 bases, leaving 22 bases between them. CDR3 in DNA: TGTGCCCAACTTAAACGCGGACAGCGGATGAACACTGAAGCTTTCTTT. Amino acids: CAQLKRGQRMNTEAFF.

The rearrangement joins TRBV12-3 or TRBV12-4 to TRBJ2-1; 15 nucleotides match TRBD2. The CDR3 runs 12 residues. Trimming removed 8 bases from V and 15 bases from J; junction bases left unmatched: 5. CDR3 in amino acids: CASGTSGRSPFF. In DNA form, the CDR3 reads TGTGCCAGCGGGACTAGCGGGAGGTCGCCGTTCTTC.

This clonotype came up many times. CDR3 bases: TGTGCCAGCAGCTTAGCGCTGGGGGGAGGGCGCACAGATACGCAGTATTTT. It encodes CASSLALGGGRTDTQYF. This chain uses TRBV7-8 with TRBJ2-3; 7 bases map to TRBD2. This CDR3 spans 17 amino acids. Germline trimming cut 0 bases from V and 1 base from J; bases unmatched to any gene: 7. From germline, CDR1 is SGHVS and CDR2 FQNEAQ.

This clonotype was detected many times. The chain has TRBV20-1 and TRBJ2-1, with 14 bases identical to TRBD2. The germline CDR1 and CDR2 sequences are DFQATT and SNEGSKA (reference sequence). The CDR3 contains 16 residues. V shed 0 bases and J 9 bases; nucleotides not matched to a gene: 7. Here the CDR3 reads CSARDPTSGRAGEQFF. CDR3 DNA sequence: TGCAGTGCTAGAGACCCGACTAGCGGGAGGGCCGGTGAGCAGTTCTTC.

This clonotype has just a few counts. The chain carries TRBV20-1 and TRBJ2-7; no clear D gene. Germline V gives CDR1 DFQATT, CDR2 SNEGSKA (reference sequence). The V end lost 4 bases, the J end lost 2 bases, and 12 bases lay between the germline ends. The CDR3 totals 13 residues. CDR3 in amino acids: CSATPDGTYEQYF. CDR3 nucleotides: TGCAGTGCTACCCCAGACGGTACCTACGAGCAGTACTTC.

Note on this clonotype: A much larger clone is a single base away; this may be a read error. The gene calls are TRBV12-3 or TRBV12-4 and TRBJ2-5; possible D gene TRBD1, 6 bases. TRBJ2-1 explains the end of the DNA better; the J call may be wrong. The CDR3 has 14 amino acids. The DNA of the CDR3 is TGTGCCAGCAGTCTAGGACAGTCCCAAGAGACCCAGTTCTTC. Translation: CASSLGQSQETQFF.

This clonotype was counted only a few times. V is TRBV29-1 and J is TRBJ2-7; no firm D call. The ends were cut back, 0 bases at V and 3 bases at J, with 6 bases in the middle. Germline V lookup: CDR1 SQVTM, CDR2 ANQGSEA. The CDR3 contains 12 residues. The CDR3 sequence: CSVEENSYEQYF. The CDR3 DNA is TGCAGCGTTGAAGAGAACAGCTACGAGCAGTACTTC.

CDR3 in amino acids: CSATPPGLHNSPLHF. The CDR3 DNA reads as TGCAGTGCTACACCTCCGGGGCTGCATAATTCACCCCTCCACTTT. The chain recombines TRBV20-1 with TRBJ1-6; tentative D call: TRBD1 (5 bases). The CDR3 spans 15 residues. The germline V gene has CDR1 DFQATT and CDR2 SNEGSKA (reference sequence). The ends were cut back, 4 bases at V and 5 bases at J, with 15 bases in the middle.

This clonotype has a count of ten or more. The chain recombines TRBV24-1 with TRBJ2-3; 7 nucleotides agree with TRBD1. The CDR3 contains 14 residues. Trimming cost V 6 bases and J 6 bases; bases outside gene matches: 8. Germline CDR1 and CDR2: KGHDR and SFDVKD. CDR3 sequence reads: CATSKGGAPDTQYF. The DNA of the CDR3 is TGTGCCACCAGTAAAGGGGGCGCTCCGGATACGCAGTATTTT.

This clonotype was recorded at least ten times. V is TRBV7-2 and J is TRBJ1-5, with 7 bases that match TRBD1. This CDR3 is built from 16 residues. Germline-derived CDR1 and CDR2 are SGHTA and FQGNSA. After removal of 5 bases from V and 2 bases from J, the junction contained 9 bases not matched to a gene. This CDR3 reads CASSLHDREGNQPQHF. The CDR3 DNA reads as TGTGCCAGCAGCCTTCATGACAGGGAGGGCAATCAGCCCCAGCATTTT.

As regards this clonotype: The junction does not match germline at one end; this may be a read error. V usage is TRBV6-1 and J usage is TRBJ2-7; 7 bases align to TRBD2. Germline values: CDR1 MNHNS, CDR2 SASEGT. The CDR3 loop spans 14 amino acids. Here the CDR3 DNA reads TGTGCCAGCAGGACTCCGGGGACTACCTACAAGCAGTACTTC. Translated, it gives CASRTPGTTYKQYF.

The CDR3 region is CASSPPEGVDTDTQYF. In nucleotides, the CDR3 is TGTGCCAGCAGTCCCCCCGAAGGGGTTGACACAGATACGCAGTATTTT. The J gene is TRBJ2-3, the V gene TRBV25-1; D might be TRBD1 (5 bases). With 5 bases removed from V and 2 bases from J, the gap between germline ends came to 17 bases. CDR1 is MGHDK and CDR2 is SYGVNS in the germline V gene. The CDR3 consists of 16 residues.

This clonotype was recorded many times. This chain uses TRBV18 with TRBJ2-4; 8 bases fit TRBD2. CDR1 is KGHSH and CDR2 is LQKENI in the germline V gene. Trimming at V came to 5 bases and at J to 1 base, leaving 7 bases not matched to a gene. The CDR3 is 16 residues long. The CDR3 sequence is CASSVLADLAKNIQYF. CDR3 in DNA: TGTGCCAGCTCAGTACTAGCGGACCTGGCCAAAAACATTCAGTACTTC.

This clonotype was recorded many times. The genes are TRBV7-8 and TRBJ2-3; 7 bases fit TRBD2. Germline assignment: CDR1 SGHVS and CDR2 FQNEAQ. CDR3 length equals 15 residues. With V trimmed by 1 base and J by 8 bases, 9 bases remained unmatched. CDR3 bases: TGTGCCAGCAGCTTAGGTCTAGCGGAGGGGAGTACGCAGTATTTT. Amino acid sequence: CASSLGLAEGSTQYF.